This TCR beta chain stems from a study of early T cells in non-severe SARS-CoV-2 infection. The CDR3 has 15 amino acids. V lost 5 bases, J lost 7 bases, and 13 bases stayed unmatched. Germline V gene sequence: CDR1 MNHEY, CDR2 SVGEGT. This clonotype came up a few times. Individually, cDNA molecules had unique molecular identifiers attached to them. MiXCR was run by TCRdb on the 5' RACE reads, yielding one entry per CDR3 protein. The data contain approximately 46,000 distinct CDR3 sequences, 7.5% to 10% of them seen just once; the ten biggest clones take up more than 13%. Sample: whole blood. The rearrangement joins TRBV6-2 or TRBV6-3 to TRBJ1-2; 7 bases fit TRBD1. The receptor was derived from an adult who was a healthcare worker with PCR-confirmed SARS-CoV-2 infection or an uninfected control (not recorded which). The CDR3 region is CASSTQGTSTAGYTF. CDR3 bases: TGTGCCAGCAGTACACAGGGGACGAGTACCGCTGGCTACACCTTC.